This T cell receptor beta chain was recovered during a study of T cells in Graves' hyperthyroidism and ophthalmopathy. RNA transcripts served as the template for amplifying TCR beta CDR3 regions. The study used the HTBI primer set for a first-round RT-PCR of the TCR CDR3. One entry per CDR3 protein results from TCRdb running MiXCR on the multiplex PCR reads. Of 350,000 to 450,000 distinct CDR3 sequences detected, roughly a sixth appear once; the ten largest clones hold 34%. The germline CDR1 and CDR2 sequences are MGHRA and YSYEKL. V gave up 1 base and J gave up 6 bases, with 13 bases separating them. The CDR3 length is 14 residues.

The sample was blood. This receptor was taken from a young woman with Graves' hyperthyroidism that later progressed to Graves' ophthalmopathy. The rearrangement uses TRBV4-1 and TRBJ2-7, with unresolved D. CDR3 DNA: TGCGCCAGCAGCCAAGTATTGGTCGGGCGCGAGCAGTACTTC. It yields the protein CASSQVLVGREQYF.